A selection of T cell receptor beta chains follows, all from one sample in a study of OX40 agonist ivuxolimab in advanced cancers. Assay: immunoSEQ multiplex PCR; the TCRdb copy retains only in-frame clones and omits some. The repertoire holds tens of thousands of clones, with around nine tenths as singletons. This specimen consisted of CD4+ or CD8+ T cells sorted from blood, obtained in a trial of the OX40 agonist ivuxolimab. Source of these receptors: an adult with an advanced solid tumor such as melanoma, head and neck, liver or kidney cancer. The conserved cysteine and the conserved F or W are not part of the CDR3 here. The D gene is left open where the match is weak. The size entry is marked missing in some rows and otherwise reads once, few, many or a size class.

ASSSGAGGPVVEQF TRBD2 TRBV13 once TRBJ2-1
ASSLPFRVMNTEAF NA TRBV27 NA TRBJ1-1
ASGGIAGGRIPTDTQY TRBD2 TRBV5-1 NA TRBJ2-3
SAPLGGYKL NA TRBV20-1 NA TRBJ1-2
ASSRQVDTEAF NA TRBV4-1 NA TRBJ1-1
ASSDRVGTDTQY NA TRBV9 NA TRBJ2-3
ASSMGAGSYNEQF NA TRBV19 NA TRBJ2-1
ASSFTTGANVLT NA TRBV11-2 NA TRBJ2-6
ASSKTGGQY NA TRBV21-1 NA TRBJ2-7
ASSPQSPLH NA TRBV2 NA TRBJ1-6
AWKAGGGALLTGELF TRBD2 TRBV30 few TRBJ2-2
ASSQTGEGYEQY TRBD1 TRBV5-1 NA TRBJ2-7
ASSHKPPGGQGNEQF TRBD1 TRBV18 NA TRBJ2-1
ATARGAGTEAF NA TRBV6-5 NA TRBJ1-1
ASSLYAGPETQY NA TRBV5-1 NA TRBJ2-5